This T cell receptor beta chain was captured in a study of T-cell memory formation after mild COVID-19. Findings and limits, study-wide: Clones contracting day 15 to 85 were balanced CD4/CD8; later expanders leaned CD4+. Pre-infection memory harbored some responding clones, suggesting cross-reactive memory joined. CD8+ contracting clones occupied EMRA, while CD4+ ones occupied mainly CM and EM.

From 5'RACE with constant-segment primers came TCR alpha and TCR beta cDNA libraries that carried sample barcodes and UMIs. MiXCR, run by TCRdb on the 5' RACE reads, gives a single entry per CDR3 protein. The sample gives under 50,000 distinct CDR3 sequences, around 25% of which show up once; about two fifths is in the top ten. Turning to this clonotype: Its specificity is not known.

Trimming took off 5 bases at V and 11 bases at J, with 15 bases between the two ends. This CDR3 comprises 12 residues. Germline values: CDR1 SEHNR, CDR2 FQNEAQ (reference sequence). Sequenced sample: PBMCs or a T cell subset sorted from them (not recorded which). The chain combines TRBV7-9 with TRBJ1-1; no firm D call. The sequence came from a man aged 18 to 29 who had mild COVID-19 (a few samples of this study predate the infection). Cell type and time point are not known. CDR3 sequence: CASSPVAMGAFF. DNA for the CDR3: TGTGCCAGCAGCCCAGTTGCGATGGGGGCTTTCTTT.